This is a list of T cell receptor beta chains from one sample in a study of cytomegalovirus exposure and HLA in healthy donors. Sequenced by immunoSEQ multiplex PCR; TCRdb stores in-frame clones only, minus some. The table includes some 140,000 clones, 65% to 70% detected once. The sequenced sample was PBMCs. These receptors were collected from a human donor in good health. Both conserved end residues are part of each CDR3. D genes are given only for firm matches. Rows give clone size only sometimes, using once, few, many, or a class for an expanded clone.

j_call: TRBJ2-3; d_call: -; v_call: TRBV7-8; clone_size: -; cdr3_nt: TGTGCCAGTACAGAGGGGAGGACAGATACGCAGTATTTT; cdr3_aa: CASTEGRTDTQYF
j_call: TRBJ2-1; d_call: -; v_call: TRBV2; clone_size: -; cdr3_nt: TGTGCCAGCAGTGAAGTAGGGAGCTCCTACAATGAGCAGTTCTTC; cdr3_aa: CASSEVGSSYNEQFF
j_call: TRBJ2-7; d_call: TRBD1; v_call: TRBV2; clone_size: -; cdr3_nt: TGTGCCAGCAGTGACCCTAGACAGGGGTCCTACGAGCAGTACTTC; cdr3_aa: CASSDPRQGSYEQYF
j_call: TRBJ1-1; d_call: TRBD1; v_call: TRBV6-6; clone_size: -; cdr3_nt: TGTGCCAGCAGCCGCGGACAGGGAAACACTGAAGCTTTCTTT; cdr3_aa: CASSRGQGNTEAFF
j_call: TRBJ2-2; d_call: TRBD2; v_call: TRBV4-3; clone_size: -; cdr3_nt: TGCGCCAGCAGCCAAAGTCGAGCGGGGACCTCCGGGGAGCTGTTTTTT; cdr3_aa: CASSQSRAGTSGELFF
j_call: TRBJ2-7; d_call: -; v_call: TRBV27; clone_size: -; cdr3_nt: TGTGCCAGCAGAACCCCTGGCTCTGAGCAGTACTTC; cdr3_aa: CASRTPGSEQYF
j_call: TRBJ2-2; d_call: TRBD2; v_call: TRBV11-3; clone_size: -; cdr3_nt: TGTGCCAGCAGCGAAGCGGGGTGGGGACTGCCCGAGGGCACCGGGGAGCTGTTTTTT; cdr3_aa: CASSEAGWGLPEGTGELFF
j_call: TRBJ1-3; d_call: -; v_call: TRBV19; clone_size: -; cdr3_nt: TGTGCCAGTAGTGAAGGGGCGGTGGGAAACGCCATATATTTT; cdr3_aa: CASSEGAVGNAIYF
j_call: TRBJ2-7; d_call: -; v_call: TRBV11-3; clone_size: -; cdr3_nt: TGTGCCAGCAGCTTAGATGGGGGCAGGGCAACCTACGAGCAGTACTTC; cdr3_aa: CASSLDGGRATYEQYF
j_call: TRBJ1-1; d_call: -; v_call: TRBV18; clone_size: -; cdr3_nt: TGTGCCAGCTCACCAGGGCAGAACACTGAAGCTTTCTTT; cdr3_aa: CASSPGQNTEAFF
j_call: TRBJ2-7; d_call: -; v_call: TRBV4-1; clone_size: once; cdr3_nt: TGCGCCAGCAGGCGGGACCTCTCCTACGAGCAGTACTTC; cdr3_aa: CASRRDLSYEQYF
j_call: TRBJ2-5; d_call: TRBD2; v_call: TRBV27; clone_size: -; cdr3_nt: TGTGCCAGCAGAACTAGCGGGCAAGAGACCCAGTACTTC; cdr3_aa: CASRTSGQETQYF
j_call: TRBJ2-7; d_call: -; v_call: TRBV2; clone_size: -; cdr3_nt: TGTGCCAGCAAAGTAGCGGCAGGCGTCTACGAGCAGTACTTC; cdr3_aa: CASKVAAGVYEQYF
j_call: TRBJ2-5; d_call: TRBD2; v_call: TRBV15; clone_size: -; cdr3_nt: TGTGCCACCAGCAGAGGGGGACTAGCGGGAGCTAGAGGGGAGACCCAGTACTTC; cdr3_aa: CATSRGGLAGARGETQYF
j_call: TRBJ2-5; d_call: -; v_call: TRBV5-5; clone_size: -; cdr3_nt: TGTGCCAGCAGCTTGGGCGGTCAAGAGACCCAGTACTTC; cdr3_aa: CASSLGGQETQYF
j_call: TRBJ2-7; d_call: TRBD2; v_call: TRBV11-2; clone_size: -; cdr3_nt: TGTGCCAGCAGCTCCGGGACTAGCGGCAGGGCATACGAGCAGTACTTC; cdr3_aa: CASSSGTSGRAYEQYF
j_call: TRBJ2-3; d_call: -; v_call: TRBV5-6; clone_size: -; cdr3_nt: TGTGCCAGCAGCTGGACCGGGGATACCCCACTCTTT; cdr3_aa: CASSWTGDTPLF
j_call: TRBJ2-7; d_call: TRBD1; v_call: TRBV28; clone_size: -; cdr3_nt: TGTGCCAGCAGTTCTCCCCGGGACAGGGGCCCCCTTTACGAGCAGTACTTC; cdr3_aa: CASSSPRDRGPLYEQYF
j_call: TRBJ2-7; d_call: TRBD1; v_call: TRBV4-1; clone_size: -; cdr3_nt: TGCGCCAGCAGCCAAGTGTTCCGGGACAGGAATACGTACGAGCAGTACTTC; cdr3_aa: CASSQVFRDRNTYEQYF
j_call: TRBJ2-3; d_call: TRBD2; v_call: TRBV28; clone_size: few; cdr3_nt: TGTGCCAGCAGGTTACTAGCGGGTGGTAGCACAGATACGCAGTATTTT; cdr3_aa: CASRLLAGGSTDTQYF
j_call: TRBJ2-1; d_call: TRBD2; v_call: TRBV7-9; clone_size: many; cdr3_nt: TGTGCCAGCATTGCCGGGAGGGCCTCCTACAATGAGCAGTTCTTC; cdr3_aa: CASIAGRASYNEQFF
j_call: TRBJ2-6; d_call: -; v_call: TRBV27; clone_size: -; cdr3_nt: TGTGCCAGCAGTCTAAAATGGGGCGTCTCTGGGGCCAACGTCCTGACTTTC; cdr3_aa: CASSLKWGVSGANVLTF
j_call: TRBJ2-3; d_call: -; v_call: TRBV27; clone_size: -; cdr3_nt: TGTGCCAGCAGTCCCGGGGTTTTTGGTACGCAGTATTTT; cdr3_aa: CASSPGVFGTQYF
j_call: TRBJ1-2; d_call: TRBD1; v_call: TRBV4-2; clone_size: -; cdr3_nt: TGTGCCAGCAGCCAAGTGTCCCCGGGACAGGGGTATGGCTACACCTTC; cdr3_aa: CASSQVSPGQGYGYTF
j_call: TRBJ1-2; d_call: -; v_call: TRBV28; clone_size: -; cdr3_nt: TGTGCCAGCCTGGGGGGGGCAGGGGAAAATCATTTTTCCTATGGCTACACCTTC; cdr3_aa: CASLGGAGENHFSYGYTF
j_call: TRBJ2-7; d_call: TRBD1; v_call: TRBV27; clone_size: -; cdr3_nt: TGTGCCAGCAGTTTAAGGTCAGGACAGGGGGCCTACGAGCAGTACTTC; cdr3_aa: CASSLRSGQGAYEQYF
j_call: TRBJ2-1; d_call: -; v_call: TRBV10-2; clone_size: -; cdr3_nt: TGCGCCAGCAGTGTCCTCGACCGTACGGGTGAGCAGTTCTTC; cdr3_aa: CASSVLDRTGEQFF
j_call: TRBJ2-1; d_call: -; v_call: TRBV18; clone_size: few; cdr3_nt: TGTGCCAGCTCACCCGTTAGTGAGGCCGATGAGCAGTTCTTC; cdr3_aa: CASSPVSEADEQFF
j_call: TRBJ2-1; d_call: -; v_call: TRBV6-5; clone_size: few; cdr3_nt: TGTGCCAGCAGCTCGGCAGGAGGCCACAATGAGCAGTTCTTC; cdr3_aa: CASSSAGGHNEQFF
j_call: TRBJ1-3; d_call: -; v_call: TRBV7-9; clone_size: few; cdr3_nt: TGTGCCAGCAGCTTCGCGGGGGGCTCTGGAAACACCATATATTTT; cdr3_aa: CASSFAGGSGNTIYF
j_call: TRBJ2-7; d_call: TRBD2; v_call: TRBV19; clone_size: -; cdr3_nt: TGTGCCAGTAGTAGAGGTGCGGGGGAATACGAGCAGTACTTC; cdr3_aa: CASSRGAGEYEQYF
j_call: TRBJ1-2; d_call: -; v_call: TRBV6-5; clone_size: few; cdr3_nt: TGTGCCAGCAGACAGGGAGAATATGGCTACACCTTC; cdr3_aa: CASRQGEYGYTF
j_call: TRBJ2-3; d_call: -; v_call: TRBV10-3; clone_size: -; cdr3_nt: TGTGCCATCAGTGAGTTCGAGGCAGATACGCAGTATTTT; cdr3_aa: CAISEFEADTQYF
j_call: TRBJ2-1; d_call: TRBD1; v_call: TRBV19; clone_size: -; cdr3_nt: TGTGCCAGTAGTATGAGCAGGGACAGATACAATGAGCAGTTCTTC; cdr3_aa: CASSMSRDRYNEQFF
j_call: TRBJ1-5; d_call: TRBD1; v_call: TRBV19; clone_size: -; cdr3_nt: TGTGCCAGTAGGGGGACAGGGCGAATCAATCAGCCCCAGCATTTT; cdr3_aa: CASRGTGRINQPQHF
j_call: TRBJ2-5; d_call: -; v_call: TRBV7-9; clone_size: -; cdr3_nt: TGTGCCAGCAGCTTGGACCAGGGCTTCCAAGAGACCCAGTACTTC; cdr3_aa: CASSLDQGFQETQYF
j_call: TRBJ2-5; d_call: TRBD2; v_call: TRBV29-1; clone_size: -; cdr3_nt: TGCAGCGCTGGTGGGGGTGGCAGGGAGGGCCAGTACTTC; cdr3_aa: CSAGGGGREGQYF